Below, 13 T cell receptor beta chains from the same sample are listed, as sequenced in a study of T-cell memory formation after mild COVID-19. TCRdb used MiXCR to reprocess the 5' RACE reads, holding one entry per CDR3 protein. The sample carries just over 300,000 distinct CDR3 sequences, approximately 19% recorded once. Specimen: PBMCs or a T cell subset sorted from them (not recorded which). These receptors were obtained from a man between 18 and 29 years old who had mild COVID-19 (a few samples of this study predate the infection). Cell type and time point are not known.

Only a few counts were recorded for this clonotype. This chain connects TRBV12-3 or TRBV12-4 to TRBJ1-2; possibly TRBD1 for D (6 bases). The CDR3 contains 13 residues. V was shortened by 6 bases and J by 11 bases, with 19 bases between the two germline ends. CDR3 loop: CASSRTGPYLYTF. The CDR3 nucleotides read TGTGCCAGCAGCCGTACAGGGCCCTATTTGTACACCTTC.

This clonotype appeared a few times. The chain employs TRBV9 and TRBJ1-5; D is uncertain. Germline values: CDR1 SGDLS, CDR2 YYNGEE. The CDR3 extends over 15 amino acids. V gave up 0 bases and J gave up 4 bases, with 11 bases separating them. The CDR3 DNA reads TGTGCCAGCAGCGTAGCTGCGGGCCCGAATCAGCCCCAGCATTTT. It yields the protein CASSVAAGPNQPQHF.

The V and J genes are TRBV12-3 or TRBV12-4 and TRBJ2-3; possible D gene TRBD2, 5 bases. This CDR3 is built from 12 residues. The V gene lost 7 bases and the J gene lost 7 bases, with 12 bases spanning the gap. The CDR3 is CASISLGNTQYF. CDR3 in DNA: TGTGCCAGCATCTCACTCGGGAATACGCAGTATTTT.

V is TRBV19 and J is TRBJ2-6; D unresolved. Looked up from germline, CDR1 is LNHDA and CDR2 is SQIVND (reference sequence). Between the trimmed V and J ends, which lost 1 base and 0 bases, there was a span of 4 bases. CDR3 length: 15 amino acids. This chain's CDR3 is CASSIVSSGANVLTF. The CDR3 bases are TGTGCCAGTAGTATAGTCAGCTCTGGGGCCAACGTCCTGACTTTC.

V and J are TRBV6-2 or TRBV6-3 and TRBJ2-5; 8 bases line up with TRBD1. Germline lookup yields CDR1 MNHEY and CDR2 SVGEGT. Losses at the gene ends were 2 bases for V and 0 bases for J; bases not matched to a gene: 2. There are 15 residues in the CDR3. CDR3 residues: CASSYPGGHQETQYF. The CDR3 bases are TGTGCCAGCAGTTACCCAGGGGGCCACCAAGAGACCCAGTACTTC.

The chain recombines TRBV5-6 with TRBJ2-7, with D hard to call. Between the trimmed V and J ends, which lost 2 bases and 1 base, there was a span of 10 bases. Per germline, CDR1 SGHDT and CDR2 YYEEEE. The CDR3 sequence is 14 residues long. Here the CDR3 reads CASSFGEFSYEQYF. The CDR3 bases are TGTGCCAGCAGCTTTGGCGAGTTTTCCTACGAGCAGTACTTC.

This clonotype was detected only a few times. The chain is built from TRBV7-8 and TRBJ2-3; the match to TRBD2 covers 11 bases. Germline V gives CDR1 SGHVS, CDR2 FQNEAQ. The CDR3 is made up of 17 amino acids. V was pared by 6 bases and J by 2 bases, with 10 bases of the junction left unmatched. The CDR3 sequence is CASRNLAGGSLTDTQYF. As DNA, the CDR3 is TGTGCCAGCAGAAATCTAGCGGGGGGATCCCTCACAGATACGCAGTATTTT.

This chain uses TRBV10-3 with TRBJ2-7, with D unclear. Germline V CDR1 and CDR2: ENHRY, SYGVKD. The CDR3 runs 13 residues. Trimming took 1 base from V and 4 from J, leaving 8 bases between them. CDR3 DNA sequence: TGTGCCATCAGTGAGTGGTCCAGGTACGAGCAGTACTTC. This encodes CAISEWSRYEQYF.

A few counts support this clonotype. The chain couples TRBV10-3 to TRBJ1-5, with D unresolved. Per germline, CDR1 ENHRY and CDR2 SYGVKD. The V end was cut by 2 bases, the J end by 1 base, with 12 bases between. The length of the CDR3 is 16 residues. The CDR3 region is CAISEASPSSNQPQHF. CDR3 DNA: TGTGCCATCAGTGAGGCCAGCCCTTCGAGCAATCAGCCCCAGCATTTT.

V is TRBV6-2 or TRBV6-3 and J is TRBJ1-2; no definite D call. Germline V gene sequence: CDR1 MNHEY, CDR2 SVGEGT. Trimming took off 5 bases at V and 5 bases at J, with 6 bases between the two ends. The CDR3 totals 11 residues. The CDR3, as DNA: TGTGCCAGCAGTACTTTTTATGGCTACACCTTC. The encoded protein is CASSTFYGYTF.

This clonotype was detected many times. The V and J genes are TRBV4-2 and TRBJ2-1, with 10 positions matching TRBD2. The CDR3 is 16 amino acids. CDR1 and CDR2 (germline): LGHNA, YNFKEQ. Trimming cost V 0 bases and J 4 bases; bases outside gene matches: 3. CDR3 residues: CASSQDPAGGYNEQFF. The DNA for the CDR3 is TGTGCCAGCAGCCAAGATCCAGCGGGGGGGTACAATGAGCAGTTCTTC.

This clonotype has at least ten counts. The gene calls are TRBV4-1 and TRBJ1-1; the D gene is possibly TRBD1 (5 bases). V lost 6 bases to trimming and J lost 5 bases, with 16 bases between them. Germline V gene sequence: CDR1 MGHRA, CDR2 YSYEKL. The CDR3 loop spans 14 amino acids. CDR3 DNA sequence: TGCGCCAGCAGGGGGTTTCTGAAGGGGACTGAAGCTTTCTTT. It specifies CASRGFLKGTEAFF.

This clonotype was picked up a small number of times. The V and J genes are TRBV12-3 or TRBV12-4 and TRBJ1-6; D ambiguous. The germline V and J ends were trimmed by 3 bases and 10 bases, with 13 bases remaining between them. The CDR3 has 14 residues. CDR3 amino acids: CASSFGRGRSPLHF. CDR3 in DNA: TGTGCCAGCAGTTTTGGCAGAGGTAGATCACCCCTCCACTTT.